The 13 T cell receptor beta chains below were found in one sample sequenced in a study of T cell repertoires in cytomegalovirus infection. TCRdb independently ran MiXCR on the reads; one entry per CDR3 protein. The table shows about 440,000 distinct CDR3 sequences, with approximately 32% occurring only once. The sample comprised PBMCs. These receptor sequences come from a human donor in good health (CMV status not recorded). Some clones in this sample may be carry-over from other donors' samples.

The CDR3 coding sequence is TGCAGTGCTCCTACAGGGGTCAGGACAGATACGCAGTATTTT. Translated, it gives CSAPTGVRTDTQYF. The rearrangement joins TRBV20-1 to TRBJ2-3; 7 bases map to TRBD1. In germline, CDR1 is DFQATT, CDR2 SNEGSKA (reference sequence). With 5 bases clipped from V and 3 bases from J, the junction kept 8 bases outside the gene matches. The CDR3 runs 14 residues.

Ten or more counts support this clonotype. The rearrangement links TRBV7-6 to TRBJ2-5, with D perhaps TRBD1 (6 bases). The CDR3 runs 14 residues. V was clipped by 3 bases and J by 4 bases, with 12 bases between them. The germline CDR1 and CDR2 sequences are SGHVS and FNYEAQ. The CDR3 spells CASSFDRLSETQYF. In DNA, the CDR3 is TGTGCCAGCAGCTTTGACAGGCTATCAGAGACCCAGTACTTC.

This clonotype was counted between two and nine times. The V and J genes are TRBV5-1 and TRBJ1-2, with no clear D. The CDR3 consists of 13 residues. V was shortened by 7 bases and J by 8 bases, with 18 bases between the two germline ends. Germline V CDR1 and CDR2: SGHRS, YFSETQ. The CDR3 spells CASATTTTRGYTF. CDR3 nucleotide sequence: TGCGCCAGCGCCACCACGACCACACGGGGCTACACCTTC.

The chain recombines TRBV20-1 with TRBJ2-2; D is uncertain. This CDR3 is built from 14 residues. CDR1 DFQATT and CDR2 SNEGSKA come from the germline V gene (reference sequence). With 2 bases removed from V and 1 base from J, the gap between germline ends came to 8 bases. CDR3 amino acids: CSARRTGNTGELFF. The DNA of the CDR3 is TGCAGTGCTAGAAGAACGGGGAACACCGGGGAGCTGTTTTTT.

This clonotype has at least ten counts. The chain couples TRBV7-2 to TRBJ2-1; 13 bases are a match to TRBD2. Germline CDR1 reads SGHTA; CDR2 reads FQGNSA. V lost 2 bases to trimming and J lost 9 bases; unmatched junction nucleotides: 13. This CDR3 is built from 18 residues. CDR3 nucleotides: TGTGCCAGCAGCTTAATTCGACTAGCGGGGGGCCCGGGGGGTGAGCAGTTCTTC. It specifies CASSLIRLAGGPGGEQFF.

V gene TRBV7-8 combines with J gene TRBJ1-6; a weak D match, TRBD1 (5 bases). The V end lost 7 bases, the J end lost 19 bases, and 23 bases lay between the germline ends. Germline V CDR1 and CDR2: SGHVS, FQNEAQ. The CDR3 loop spans 13 amino acids. CDR3 sequence: CASKAGENSPRHF. The CDR3 bases are TGTGCCAGCAAGGCGGGGGAGAATTCACCCCGGCACTTT.

The chain recombines TRBV19 with TRBJ1-5; TRBD1 aligns across 9 bases. The CDR3 is 16 residues long. The V and J ends lost 10 bases and 1 base, in that order; junction bases with no gene match: 11. Germline loops: CDR1 LNHDA, CDR2 SQIVND (reference sequence). The CDR3 protein is CATLGEQGASNQPQHF. The CDR3 nucleotides read TGTGCCACTCTCGGGGAACAGGGGGCGAGCAATCAGCCCCAGCATTTT. Based on the CDR3 plus reference TRBV19 and TRBJ1-5, the full variable domain is DGGITQSPKYLFRKEGQNVTLSCEQNLNHDAMYWYRQDPGQGLRLIYYSQIVNDFQKGDIAEGYSVSREKKESFPLTVTSAQKNPTAFYLCATLGEQGASNQPQHFGDGTRLSIL.

In its sample, this clonotype was seen a few times. This chain uses TRBV12-3 or TRBV12-4 with TRBJ1-5; no clear D. V was pared by 2 bases and J by 2 bases, with 10 bases between. The CDR3 spans 15 residues. The CDR3 is CASSLRQRGNQPQHF. The CDR3 DNA is TGTGCCAGCAGTTTACGGCAGAGGGGCAATCAGCCCCAGCATTTT.

This sequence joins TRBV2 and TRBJ2-3, with a possible D match to TRBD1 (5 bases). The J call may be wrong; the DNA end is better matched by TRBJ1-5. CDR1 SNHLY and CDR2 FYNNEI come from the germline V gene. The CDR3 is made up of 14 amino acids. The CDR3 sequence: CASRIVGGGDTQHF. The CDR3, as DNA: TGTGCCAGCAGAATTGTTGGGGGTGGAGATACGCAGCATTTT.

Note on this clonotype: A read error is likely, as this CDR3 ends without the conserved phenylalanine or tryptophan. This chain joins TRBV28 and TRBJ2-7; 13 bases align to TRBD2. Germline V CDR1 and CDR2: MDHEN, SYDVKM. The J segment lost 6 bases and the V segment lost 4 bases, leaving 6 bases of the junction unmatched. The CDR3 has 15 residues. As DNA, the CDR3 is TGTGCCAGCAGTTCAGGGACTAGCGGGGTCTCCGAGCAGTACTTA. Its protein is CASSSGTSGVSEQYL.

Regarding this clonotype: The junction and the germline gene differ at one end; a read error may be behind it. The rearrangement joins TRBV6-6 to TRBJ2-2; 9 positions agree with TRBD1. Germline V gene data show CDR1 as MNHNY and CDR2 as SVGAGI (reference sequence). The CDR3 totals 16 residues. The CDR3 spells CASSNSGTGLTGELFF. CDR3 coding DNA: TGTGCCAGCAGTAACTCCGGGACAGGGCTCACCGGGGAGCTGTTTTTT.

This clonotype was seen ten or more times. The chain has TRBV7-2 and TRBJ2-1, with 8 positions matching TRBD1. This CDR3 region has 15 residues. The trim removed 5 bases at V and 0 bases at J, leaving 3 bases unmatched. The V gene's germline CDR1 is SGHTA and CDR2 FQGNSA. CDR3 loop: CASSPTGDSYNEQFF. CDR3 DNA: TGTGCCAGCAGCCCGACAGGGGACTCCTACAATGAGCAGTTCTTC.

CDR3 in DNA: TGCAGTGCGGCGGGACCGCCGAACACTGAAGCTTTCTTT. Protein: CSAAGPPNTEAFF. The J gene is TRBJ1-1, the V gene TRBV20-1; D is perhaps TRBD1 (5 bases). This CDR3 region has 13 residues. In germline, CDR1 is DFQATT, CDR2 SNEGSKA (reference sequence). Trimming took off 6 bases at V and 1 base at J, with 12 bases between the two ends.